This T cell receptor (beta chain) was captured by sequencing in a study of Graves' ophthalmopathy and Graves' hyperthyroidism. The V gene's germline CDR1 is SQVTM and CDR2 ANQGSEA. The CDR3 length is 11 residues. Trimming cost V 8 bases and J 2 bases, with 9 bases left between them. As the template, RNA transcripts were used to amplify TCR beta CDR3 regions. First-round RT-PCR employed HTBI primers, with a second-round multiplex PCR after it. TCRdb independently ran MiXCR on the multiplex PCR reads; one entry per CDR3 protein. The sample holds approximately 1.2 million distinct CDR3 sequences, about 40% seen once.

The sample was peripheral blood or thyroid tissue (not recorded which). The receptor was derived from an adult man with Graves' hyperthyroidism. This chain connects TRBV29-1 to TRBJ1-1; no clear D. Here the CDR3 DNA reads TGCAGCCCGGACGGTAACACTGAAGCTTTCTTT. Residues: CSPDGNTEAFF.